The 21 T cell receptor beta chains listed next were all sequenced from one sample in a study of HIV-infected patients and healthy controls. MiXCR, applied by TCRdb to the 5' RACE reads, yields one record per CDR3 protein. The sample records 60,000 to 70,000 distinct CDR3 sequences, 15% to 20% being singletons. The sample comprised CD4+ T cells from blood. These receptors all stem from a human donor in good health.

This chain joins TRBV7-9 and TRBJ1-1; perhaps TRBD1 as D (5 bases). Germline CDR1 is SEHNR and CDR2 is FQNEAQ (reference sequence). V shed 6 bases and J shed 11 bases, with 19 bases lying between them. The CDR3 contains 13 residues. CDR3 nucleotides: TGTGCCAGCAGTCGGATGGGGGTAGTTTGGGCTTTCTTT. Translating it yields CASSRMGVVWAFF.

V usage is TRBV18 and J usage is TRBJ1-1, with unresolved D. The V gene's germline CDR1 is KGHSH and CDR2 LQKENI. The CDR3 has 13 amino acids. V shed 3 bases and J shed 7 bases, with 12 bases lying between them. This CDR3 reads CASSPSWGNEAFF. The CDR3 coding sequence is TGTGCCAGCTCACCGTCTTGGGGAAATGAAGCTTTCTTT.

Many counts were recorded for this clonotype. The chain uses TRBV29-1 and TRBJ2-1; no firm D call. V was trimmed by 0 bases and J by 10 bases, leaving 13 bases between them. Germline V CDR1 and CDR2: SQVTM, ANQGSEA. The CDR3 has 13 residues. As DNA, the CDR3 is TGCAGCGTTGAAGATCTTGGGGTTAGGGAGCAGTTCTTC. Amino acid sequence: CSVEDLGVREQFF.

This clonotype was found a few times. The chain carries TRBV5-1 and TRBJ1-1, with TRBD1 as a possible D gene (5 bases). Between the trimmed V and J ends, which lost 0 bases and 4 bases, there was a span of 10 bases. Per germline, CDR1 SGHRS and CDR2 YFSETQ. CDR3 length equals 14 residues. As DNA, the CDR3 is TGCGCCAGCAGCTTGGTGGGGGGGGGCACTGAAGCTTTCTTT. This translates into CASSLVGGGTEAFF.

This clonotype was seen a handful of times. The chain combines TRBV20-1 with TRBJ2-7, with D perhaps matching TRBD1 (5 bases). V was cut by 4 bases and J by 0 bases, with 10 bases left in between. Germline values: CDR1 DFQATT, CDR2 SNEGSKA (reference sequence). This CDR3 is built from 13 residues. CDR3 protein: CSATGLVSYEQYF. The DNA of the CDR3 is TGCAGTGCTACAGGGTTGGTCTCCTACGAGCAGTACTTC.

This clonotype was picked up a small number of times. The gene calls are TRBV18 and TRBJ1-2; no clear D gene. The V and J ends lost 1 base and 4 bases respectively, with 7 bases between them. Germline assignment: CDR1 KGHSH and CDR2 LQKENI. This CDR3 comprises 13 residues. Here the CDR3 reads CASSPLTCYGYTF. The DNA of the CDR3 is TGTGCCAGCTCACCACTGACGTGCTATGGCTACACCTTC. Full variable domain (remainder filled in from reference TRBV18 and TRBJ1-2): NAGVMQNPRHLVRRRGQEARLRCSPMKGHSHVYWYRQLPEEGLKFMVYLQKENIIDESGMPKERFSAEFPKEGPSILRIQQVVRGDSAAYFCASSPLTCYGYTFGSGTRLTVV.

Ten or more counts support this clonotype. The gene calls are TRBV18 and TRBJ1-2; 8 bases map to TRBD1. Per the germline V gene, CDR1 is KGHSH and CDR2 is LQKENI. The CDR3 is 14 amino acids. Trimming cost V 4 bases and J 4 bases; bases outside gene matches: 5. CDR3 protein: CASSLDRVSYGYTF. For the CDR3, the DNA is TGTGCCAGCTCACTGGACAGGGTATCCTATGGCTACACCTTC. Looking up the rest from reference TRBV18 and TRBJ1-2 gives the full variable domain: NAGVMQNPRHLVRRRGQEARLRCSPMKGHSHVYWYRQLPEEGLKFMVYLQKENIIDESGMPKERFSAEFPKEGPSILRIQQVVRGDSAAYFCASSLDRVSYGYTFGSGTRLTVV.

This clonotype has just a few counts. Here the CDR3 reads CASSQTRHGGYTF. The CDR3 coding sequence is TGCGCCAGCAGCCAAACACGTCACGGTGGCTACACCTTC. The chain couples TRBV4-3 to TRBJ1-2; D gene uncertain. V was clipped by 2 bases and J by 7 bases, with 11 bases between them. The CDR3 runs 13 residues. Per germline, CDR1 LGHNA and CDR2 YSLEER.

In this sample, this clonotype turned up a few times. The V gene is TRBV6-1, the J gene TRBJ1-5; the D is unclear. The CDR3 loop spans 15 amino acids. Trimming took 2 bases from V and 3 from J, leaving 11 bases between them. Per the germline V gene, CDR1 is MNHNS and CDR2 is SASEGT. CDR3 sequence (DNA): TGTGCCAGCAGTGAAATAAGGCTCGACAATCAGCCCCAGCATTTT. Its translation is CASSEIRLDNQPQHF.

This clonotype was seen at least ten times. J is TRBJ1-2 and V is TRBV5-4; D is unclear. Trimming shortened V by 4 bases and J by 3 bases, and 13 bases separated the two germline ends. CDR3 length equals 14 residues. CDR1 and CDR2 (germline): SGHNT, YYREEE (reference sequence). This chain's CDR3 is CASSLAATYYGYTF. The CDR3 region has the DNA TGTGCCAGCAGCCTGGCGGCGACTTACTATGGCTACACCTTC.

Here the CDR3 reads CSASRMTSYNEQFF. DNA of the CDR3: TGCAGTGCTAGTCGTATGACCTCCTACAATGAGCAGTTCTTC. The J gene is TRBJ2-1, the V gene TRBV20-1; D gene uncertain. The CDR3 is 14 amino acids. Germline V gene lookup returns CDR1 DFQATT and CDR2 SNEGSKA (reference sequence). V dropped 3 bases and J dropped 0 bases, with 9 bases sitting between them.

There are a few counts of this clonotype. This sequence joins TRBV2 and TRBJ2-1, with D perhaps matching TRBD1 (6 bases). V was trimmed by 6 bases and J by 4 bases, leaving 19 bases between them. This CDR3 has 16 residues. CDR1 and CDR2 from the germline V gene are SNHLY and FYNNEI. CDR3 nucleotide sequence: TGTGCCAGCAGGGAACAGGGCCCCGGAAATTACAATGAGCAGTTCTTC. The encoded protein is CASREQGPGNYNEQFF. Supplemented by reference TRBV2 and TRBJ2-1, the full variable domain reads EPEVTQTPSHQVTQMGQEVILRCVPISNHLYFYWYRQILGQKVEFLVSFYNNEISEKSEIFDDQFSVERPDGSNFTLKIRSTKLEDSAMYFCASREQGPGNYNEQFFGPGTRLTVL.

This clonotype was detected a few times. The genes are TRBV20-1 and TRBJ2-5; D is unresolved. The ends were cut back, 5 bases at V and 2 bases at J, with 9 bases in the middle. The germline V gene has CDR1 DFQATT and CDR2 SNEGSKA (reference sequence). The CDR3 covers 12 residues. The CDR3 here is CSASENQETQYF. Here the CDR3 DNA reads TGCAGTGCTTCGGAGAATCAAGAGACCCAGTACTTC.

This clonotype showed up just a few times. The chain joins TRBV7-2 to TRBJ2-6; no reliable D call. Deletions cut 5 bases from V and 13 bases from J, with 12 bases between. The CDR3 runs to 12 residues. Germline-derived CDR1 and CDR2 are SGHTA and FQGNSA. The CDR3 sequence is CASSHYVSVLTF. For the CDR3, the DNA is TGTGCCAGCAGCCACTATGTTTCGGTCCTGACTTTC.

This clonotype was found a few times. The J gene is TRBJ2-2, the V gene TRBV2; D is uncertain. This CDR3 spans 13 amino acids. The germline V gene has CDR1 SNHLY and CDR2 FYNNEI. V gave up 8 bases and J gave up 3 bases, with 10 bases separating them. The DNA of the CDR3 is TGTGCCAGCCGATCCGACTACACCGGGGAGCTGTTTTTT. Amino acid sequence: CASRSDYTGELFF.

CDR3 sequence (DNA): TGTGCCAGCAGTCTTTGGGGGCCTGGAGAGCAGTTCTTC. Translated, it gives CASSLWGPGEQFF. V is TRBV6-2 or TRBV6-3 and J is TRBJ2-1, with D possibly TRBD1 on 6 matching bases. The CDR3 length is 13 residues. The V gene lost 5 bases and the J gene lost 10 bases, with 15 bases spanning the gap. Germline CDR1 is MNHEY and CDR2 is SVGEGT.

This clonotype was detected a few times. The CDR3 protein is CASSPLSDQANYGYTF. The CDR3 DNA is TGTGCCAGCAGTCCCCTCTCAGACCAAGCTAACTATGGCTACACCTTC. The V gene is TRBV6-6, the J gene TRBJ1-2; D ambiguous. Between the trimmed V and J ends, which lost 5 bases and 0 bases, there was a span of 16 bases. This CDR3 has 16 residues. Germline assignment: CDR1 MNHNY and CDR2 SVGAGI (reference sequence).

V usage is TRBV3-1 and J usage is TRBJ2-2; 7 nucleotides line up with TRBD1. V lost 2 bases to trimming and J lost 8 bases; unmatched junction nucleotides: 8. This CDR3 contains 15 residues. From germline, CDR1 is LGHDT and CDR2 YNNKEL (reference sequence). This CDR3 reads CASSQIDRDAGELFF. As DNA, the CDR3 is TGTGCCAGCAGCCAAATAGACAGGGATGCAGGGGAGCTGTTTTTT.

This clonotype was observed at least ten times. This chain links TRBV3-1 with TRBJ1-6; D not certain. This CDR3 contains 14 residues. V was shortened by 2 bases and J by 10 bases, with 12 bases between the two germline ends. Looked up from germline, CDR1 is LGHDT and CDR2 is YNNKEL (reference sequence). The CDR3 here is CASSQIWGGSPLHF. For the CDR3, the DNA is TGTGCCAGCAGCCAAATATGGGGAGGCTCACCCCTCCACTTT.

This chain links TRBV5-6 with TRBJ1-1; D call uncertain. The CDR3 extends over 14 amino acids. V dropped 0 bases and J dropped 8 bases, with 14 bases sitting between them. CDR1 is SGHDT and CDR2 is YYEEEE in the germline V gene. The CDR3 coding sequence is TGTGCCAGCAGCTTGGTTCCGACTGGAACCGAAGCTTTCTTT. It translates to CASSLVPTGTEAFF. Together with reference TRBV5-6 and TRBJ1-1, the CDR3 gives the full variable domain: DAGVTQSPTHLIKTRGQQVTLRCSPKSGHDTVSWYQQALGQGPQFIFQYYEEEERQRGNFPDRFSGHQFPNYSSELNVNALLLGDSALYLCASSLVPTGTEAFFGQGTRLTVV.

This clonotype was seen only a few times. V gene TRBV7-9 combines with J gene TRBJ2-3; possibly TRBD2 for D (6 bases). Germline CDR1 and CDR2: SEHNR and FQNEAQ (reference sequence). Trimming left V 10 bases short and J 0 bases short, with 14 bases between. The length of the CDR3 is 14 residues. CDR3: CATRGGTSTDTQYF. For the CDR3, the DNA is TGTGCCACACGCGGAGGGACTAGCACAGATACGCAGTATTTT.